The rows below give T cell receptor beta chains drawn from one sample of a study of EBV T-cell therapy then PD-1 blockade in nasopharyngeal carcinoma. Generated by immunoSEQ multiplex PCR, the TCRdb table keeps only in-frame clones and is missing some. The sample consists of about 22,000 clones, under 90% of them appearing once. These receptors have no known antigen. The source material was CD8+ T cells from blood, sampled at day -245 from a patient whose treatment included autologous EBV-specific T cells and nivolumab. Receptor source: a man aged 40-55 years with nasopharyngeal carcinoma. CDR3s include the opening cysteine and the closing phenylalanine or tryptophan. The order of the fields is J gene, D gene, CDR3 length, V gene, clone size, CDR3 protein, CDR3 DNA. D genes are given only for firm matches. Expanded clones are given a class, and other clones once, few, many or no size at all.

TRBJ1-1,-,14,TRBV15,-,CATSPGWGLTEAFF,TGTGCCACCAGCCCGGGGTGGGGGCTCACTGAAGCTTTCTTT
TRBJ2-2,-,15,TRBV6-5,once,CASSYWVGSTGELFF,TGTGCCAGCAGTTACTGGGTCGGGAGCACCGGGGAGCTGTTTTTT
TRBJ1-2,-,13,TRBV27,few,CASSLSGAYGYTF,TGTGCCAGCAGTTTATCAGGGGCCTATGGCTACACCTTC